This note documents a single T cell receptor beta chain sequence. The data belong to a study of T cell changes during pregnancy in multiple sclerosis. The germline V gene encodes CDR1 KGHSH and CDR2 LQKENI. The length of the CDR3 is 14 residues. V lost 3 bases and J 6 bases, leaving 12 bases between the germline ends. TCRdb keeps only in-frame clones here, not all; method: immunoSEQ multiplex PCR. The sample has about 22,000 clones; about 90% are singletons. The origin of this receptor is a female donor in good health, enrolled as a control in a pregnancy study. This specimen was CD4+ T cells from peripheral blood mononuclear cells, taken in the third trimester of pregnancy. The chain uses TRBV18 and TRBJ2-1; D perhaps matches TRBD2 (5 bases). CDR3 sequence reads: CASSPQSGSNEQFF. In nucleotides, the CDR3 is TGTGCCAGCTCACCCCAATCGGGGTCCAATGAGCAGTTCTTC.